Listed below are T cell receptor beta chains from one sample, sequenced in a study of shared T cell receptors in the human thymus. Profiled with immunoSEQ multiplex PCR; TCRdb holds only in-frame clones, not every one. The table shows hundreds of thousands of clones, with 88% occurring only once. These data also formed part of another study, on human thymus T cells.

Sequencing was carried out using thymocytes. Receptors originate from a boy under two years old with a congenital heart defect. Each CDR3 is given with its conserved first and last residue. The order of the fields is D gene, V gene, J gene, clone size, CDR3 protein, CDR3 DNA. D genes are given only for firm matches. Some rows have no size entry. The others give once, few or many, or a class for an expanded clone.

D: TRBD2
V: TRBV11-2
J: TRBJ2-3
size: -
CDR3: CASRGQRGRTDTQYF
DNA: TGTGCCAGCAGGGGGCAGCGGGGGCGCACAGATACGCAGTATTTT

D: TRBD2
V: TRBV4-2
J: TRBJ2-2
size: -
CDR3: CASSQDRAPSPREGVGELFF
DNA: TGTGCCAGCAGCCAAGACCGCGCCCCTTCTCCGCGGGAGGGGGTCGGGGAGCTGTTTTTT

D: TRBD2
V: TRBV9
J: TRBJ2-7
size: -
CDR3: CASSVGASGEGEQYF
DNA: TGTGCCAGCAGCGTAGGGGCTAGCGGAGAGGGGGAGCAGTACTTC

D: -
V: TRBV28
J: TRBJ1-3
size: few
CDR3: CASSSGGGSGNTIYF
DNA: TGTGCCAGCAGTTCCGGGGGGGGCTCTGGAAACACCATATATTTT

D: -
V: TRBV29-1
J: TRBJ2-1
size: -
CDR3: CSVSETSSYNEQFF
DNA: TGCAGCGTTTCAGAGACTAGCTCCTACAATGAGCAGTTCTTC

D: TRBD2
V: TRBV6-5
J: TRBJ2-7
size: -
CDR3: CASSEKREKTYEQYF
DNA: TGTGCCAGCAGCGAGAAGCGGGAGAAGACCTACGAGCAGTACTTC

D: -
V: TRBV30
J: TRBJ1-5
size: -
CDR3: CAWSVGGPGNQPQHF
DNA: TGTGCCTGGAGTGTCGGGGGTCCGGGCAATCAGCCCCAGCATTTT

D: TRBD1
V: TRBV28
J: TRBJ2-7
size: -
CDR3: CASSSQSGTDYEQYF
DNA: TGTGCCAGCAGTTCGCAGTCCGGGACAGATTACGAGCAGTACTTC

D: -
V: TRBV6-5
J: TRBJ2-5
size: -
CDR3: CASSYAEAPEQYF
DNA: TGTGCCAGCAGTTACGCGGAAGCGCCAGAGCAGTACTTC

D: TRBD2
V: TRBV9
J: TRBJ2-2
size: -
CDR3: CASSVDAGGYTGELFF
DNA: TGTGCCAGCAGCGTAGACGCGGGAGGATACACCGGGGAGCTGTTTTTT

D: -
V: TRBV30
J: TRBJ2-1
size: -
CDR3: CAWSVDSGSEAPCSYNEQFF
DNA: TGTGCCTGGAGTGTGGATAGTGGGTCCGAAGCGCCTTGCTCCTACAATGAGCAGTTCTTC

D: TRBD2
V: TRBV9
J: TRBJ2-7
size: -
CDR3: CASSGQERETIEQYF
DNA: TGTGCCAGCAGCGGCCAGGAGCGGGAAACAATCGAGCAGTACTTC

D: -
V: TRBV21-1
J: TRBJ1-1
size: -
CDR3: CASSKPSDRLNTEAFF
DNA: TGTGCCAGCAGCAAACCTTCCGACAGGTTGAACACTGAAGCTTTCTTT

D: -
V: TRBV6-6
J: TRBJ1-3
size: -
CDR3: CASRRTSGGNTIYF
DNA: TGTGCCAGCAGGAGAACCTCAGGTGGAAACACCATATATTTT

D: -
V: TRBV5-6
J: TRBJ1-2
size: -
CDR3: CASSLTGISSYTF
DNA: TGTGCCAGCAGCTTGACAGGCATTTCGAGCTACACCTTC

D: TRBD1
V: TRBV2
J: TRBJ2-7
size: -
CDR3: CASSLHTGTGIYEQYF
DNA: TGTGCCAGCTCTCTTCACACCGGGACAGGGATCTACGAGCAGTACTTC

D: TRBD1
V: TRBV30
J: TRBJ1-2
size: -
CDR3: CAWSFPNGTGGSYGYTF
DNA: TGTGCCTGGAGTTTCCCGAACGGGACAGGGGGCTCCTATGGCTACACCTTC

D: -
V: TRBV28
J: TRBJ2-2
size: -
CDR3: CASSLTGMGELFF
DNA: TGTGCCAGCAGTTTAACAGGGATGGGGGAGCTGTTTTTT

D: TRBD1
V: TRBV29-1
J: TRBJ2-1
size: -
CDR3: CSVGRDRGLNEQFF
DNA: TGCAGCGTCGGCCGGGACAGGGGACTCAATGAGCAGTTCTTC

D: -
V: TRBV11-2
J: TRBJ1-1
size: -
CDR3: CASSNPKRDGYTEAFF
DNA: TGTGCCAGCAGCAACCCAAAGCGGGACGGTTACACTGAAGCTTTCTTT

D: TRBD1
V: TRBV10-3
J: TRBJ2-7
size: -
CDR3: CAIMGTGGNEQYF
DNA: TGTGCCATCATGGGGACAGGGGGCAACGAGCAGTACTTC

D: -
V: TRBV28
J: TRBJ2-4
size: -
CDR3: CASSRDSSERDKNIQYF
DNA: TGTGCCAGCAGTCGTGACTCGAGCGAACGGGACAAAAACATTCAGTACTTC

D: TRBD1
V: TRBV19
J: TRBJ2-2
size: -
CDR3: CASRAGTGGTGELFF
DNA: TGTGCCAGTAGGGCAGGGACAGGGGGGACCGGGGAGCTGTTTTTT

D: -
V: TRBV28
J: TRBJ2-1
size: -
CDR3: CASSGSGTSFYNEQFF
DNA: TGTGCCAGCAGTGGGTCCGGGACATCTTTCTACAATGAGCAGTTCTTC

D: TRBD1
V: TRBV5-8
J: TRBJ2-7
size: -
CDR3: CASSLGQGLYEQYF
DNA: TGTGCCAGTTCCTTGGGACAGGGGCTCTACGAGCAGTACTTC

D: TRBD2
V: TRBV4-2
J: TRBJ2-3
size: -
CDR3: CASSQRGGLAGEYCTDTQYF
DNA: TGTGCCAGCAGCCAAAGGGGTGGCCTAGCGGGAGAATATTGTACAGATACGCAGTATTTT

D: TRBD1
V: TRBV6-5
J: TRBJ2-7
size: -
CDR3: CASSLRTGDLYGQYF
DNA: TGTGCCAGCAGTTTGAGGACAGGGGATCTTTACGGGCAGTACTTC

D: TRBD2
V: TRBV27
J: TRBJ2-7
size: -
CDR3: CASSPSGRALYEQYF
DNA: TGTGCCAGCAGTCCTAGCGGGAGGGCCTTGTACGAGCAGTACTTC

D: TRBD2
V: TRBV19
J: TRBJ2-3
size: -
CDR3: CASRGLAEHTDTQYF
DNA: TGTGCCAGTAGGGGACTAGCGGAACACACAGATACGCAGTATTTT

D: TRBD1
V: TRBV18
J: TRBJ2-3
size: -
CDR3: CASSPDGQGGTDTQYF
DNA: TGTGCCAGCTCACCAGACGGACAGGGAGGCACAGATACGCAGTATTTT

D: -
V: TRBV4-1
J: TRBJ2-5
size: -
CDR3: CASSHSGGETQYF
DNA: TGCGCCAGCAGCCACTCAGGGGGGGAGACCCAGTACTTC

D: -
V: TRBV5-4
J: TRBJ2-3
size: -
CDR3: CASSFRRRENADTQYF
DNA: TGTGCCAGCAGCTTCAGGCGCCGGGAGAATGCAGATACGCAGTATTTT

D: -
V: TRBV19
J: TRBJ2-1
size: -
CDR3: CASSRVVLSYNEQFF
DNA: TGTGCCAGTAGCAGGGTCGTCCTCTCCTACAATGAGCAGTTCTTC

D: TRBD2
V: TRBV2
J: TRBJ2-3
size: -
CDR3: CASRIGLAATDTQYF
DNA: TGTGCCAGCAGGATAGGACTAGCGGCCACAGATACGCAGTATTTT

D: -
V: TRBV4-3
J: TRBJ2-5
size: -
CDR3: CASSQDNDGGQETQYF
DNA: TGCGCCAGCAGCCAAGATAACGATGGAGGTCAAGAGACCCAGTACTTC

D: TRBD1
V: TRBV5-8
J: TRBJ1-5
size: few
CDR3: CASRLGDRRNQPQHF
DNA: TGTGCCAGCAGACTGGGGGACAGGAGAAATCAGCCCCAGCATTTT

D: TRBD1
V: TRBV4-3
J: TRBJ1-2
size: -
CDR3: CASSHFPDRADGYTF
DNA: TGCGCCAGCAGCCACTTCCCCGACAGGGCTGATGGCTACACCTTC

D: -
V: TRBV5-5
J: TRBJ2-6
size: -
CDR3: CASSLGRRDGTGANVLTF
DNA: TGTGCCAGCAGCCTGGGTAGACGGGATGGTACCGGGGCCAACGTCCTGACTTTC

D: -
V: TRBV15
J: TRBJ2-5
size: -
CDR3: CATSRDPNRTDQETQYF
DNA: TGTGCCACCAGCAGAGATCCTAACCGGACTGACCAAGAGACCCAGTACTTC

D: TRBD2
V: TRBV5-6
J: TRBJ2-5
size: -
CDR3: CASSLRGGGEQYF
DNA: TGTGCCAGCAGCTTACGCGGGGGGGGAGAGCAGTACTTC